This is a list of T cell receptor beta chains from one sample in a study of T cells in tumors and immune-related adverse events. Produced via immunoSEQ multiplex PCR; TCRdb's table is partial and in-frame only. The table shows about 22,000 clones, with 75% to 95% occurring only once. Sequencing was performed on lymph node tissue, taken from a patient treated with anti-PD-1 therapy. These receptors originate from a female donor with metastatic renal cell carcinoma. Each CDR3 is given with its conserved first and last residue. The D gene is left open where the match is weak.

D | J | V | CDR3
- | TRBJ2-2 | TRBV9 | CASSPYGANTGELFF
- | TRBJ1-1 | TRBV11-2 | CASSFGRNTEAFF
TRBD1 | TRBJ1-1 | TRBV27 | CASSRTGVNTEAFF
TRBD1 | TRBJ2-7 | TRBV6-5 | CASSYTPAGGNYEQYF
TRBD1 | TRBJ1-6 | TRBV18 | CASSRDRSSYNSPLHF
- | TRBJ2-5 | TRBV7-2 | CASSSLGTQYF
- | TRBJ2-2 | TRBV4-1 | CASSQDRDTGELFF
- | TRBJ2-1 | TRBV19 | CASSISSYNEQFF
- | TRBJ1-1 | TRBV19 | CASSLTQGSGNTEAFF
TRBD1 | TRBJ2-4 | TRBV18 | CASSLDRGGNIQYF
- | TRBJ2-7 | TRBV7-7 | CASSLGGTYEQYF
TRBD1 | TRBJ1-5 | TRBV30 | CAWSAGGRSNQPQHF
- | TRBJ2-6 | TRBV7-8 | CASSFSGSPNSGANVLTF
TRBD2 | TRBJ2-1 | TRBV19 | CASSMELAGGPWNEQFF
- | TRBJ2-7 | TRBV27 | CASSLQGISYEQYF
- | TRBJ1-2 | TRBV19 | CASSIGREAYGYTF
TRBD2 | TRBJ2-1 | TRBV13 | CASSLELAEQTTYNEQFF
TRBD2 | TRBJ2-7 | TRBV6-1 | CASSEAPSSLGRGGRNEQYF
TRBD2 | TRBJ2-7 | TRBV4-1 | CASSRQGREVLGEQYF
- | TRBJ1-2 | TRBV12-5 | CASGLGRGNYGYTF
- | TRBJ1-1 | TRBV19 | CASSMRQGTMNTEAFF
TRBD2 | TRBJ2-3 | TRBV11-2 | CASSRGTSPSTDTQYF
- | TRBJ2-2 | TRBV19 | CASSIWGVNTGELFF
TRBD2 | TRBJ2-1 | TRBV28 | CASSVLAGVSKVEQFF
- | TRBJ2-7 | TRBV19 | CASSNLLETVEQYF
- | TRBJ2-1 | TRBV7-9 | CASSPLLGRVDNEQFF
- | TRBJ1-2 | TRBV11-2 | CASSLDRQDFYGYTF
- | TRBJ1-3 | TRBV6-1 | CASSESFLGTGNTIYF
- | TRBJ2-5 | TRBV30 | CAWSTSVETQYF
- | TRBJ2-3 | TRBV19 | CASSSIRDRHTDTQYF
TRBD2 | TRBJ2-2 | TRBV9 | CASSVSLAGGNTGELFF
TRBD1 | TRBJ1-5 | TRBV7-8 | CASSPRQGRSNQPQHF
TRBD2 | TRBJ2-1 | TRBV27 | CASSGLAGNNEQFF
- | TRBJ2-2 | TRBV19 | CASNRAGELFF
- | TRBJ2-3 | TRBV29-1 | CSGSSVLTDTQYF